This TCR beta chain emerged from a study of cytomegalovirus exposure and HLA in healthy donors. PCR employed 60 Vbeta and 13 Jbeta primers. The method was immunoSEQ multiplex PCR; TCRdb's version includes in-frame clones alone and lacks a portion of them. The sample lists around 99,000 clones, 60% to 80% seen once, with about 7% in the top ten. V gave up 2 bases and J gave up 4 bases, with 8 bases separating them. Germline V CDR1 and CDR2: MNHNS, SASEGT. The CDR3 is 13 amino acids. The sample consisted of PBMCs. This receptor was obtained from a man aged 45-60 years in good health and CMV-seropositive. V is TRBV6-1 and J is TRBJ1-1, with D unresolved. CDR3 nucleotides: TGTGCCAGCAGTGAATCACTTCGCACTGAAGCTTTCTTT. It is translated as CASSESLRTEAFF.